This note documents a single T cell receptor (beta chain) sequence. The antigen remains unidentified. Generated by immunoSEQ multiplex PCR, the TCRdb table keeps only in-frame clones and is missing some. The sample has nearly 20,000 clones; around 85% are singletons. The CDR3 extends over 13 amino acids. Germline CDR1 GTSNPN, CDR2 SVGIG (reference sequence). V gave up 4 bases and J gave up 5 bases; unmatched junction bases: 5. The source of the sample is a study of OX40 agonist ivuxolimab in advanced cancers. Study results and caveats: The study did not work out the antigen specificity of the expanded peripheral T cells.

V gene TRBV30 combines with J gene TRBJ1-5; 7 positions agree with TRBD1. This receptor was obtained from an adult with an advanced solid tumor such as melanoma, head and neck, liver or kidney cancer. The source material was CD4+ or CD8+ T cells sorted from blood, sampled in a trial of the OX40 agonist ivuxolimab. In DNA, the CDR3 is TGTGCCTGGACGACAGGGCTTGATCAGCCCCAGCATTTT. Translating gives CAWTTGLDQPQHF.